This T cell receptor (beta chain) was found in a study of T cell responses to AZD1222 COVID-19 vaccine. Regarding this clone: The antigen is undetermined.

Germline values: CDR1 LGHNA, CDR2 YNFKEQ. CDR3 size: 12 residues. The V end lost 0 bases, the J end lost 3 bases, and 3 bases lay between the germline ends. Method: immunoSEQ multiplex PCR; TCRdb's copy keeps in-frame clones and lacks some. The repertoire holds around 90,000 clones, with roughly 84% as singletons. Points from the study as a whole: Only 5 or 6 individuals given AZD1222 were seropositive at baseline. Unmutated variant regions are reportedly the target of nearly half of TCRs that are spike-specific. Spike-wide vaccine-associated CD4 TCRs dominated at 160-218 and 743-854. The donors showed a predominance of white British ancestry and of females, with possible underestimation of clonal diversity.

This chain uses TRBV4-2 with TRBJ2-7; no firm D call. The receptor's source is an adult in good health. This sample comprised peripheral blood, obtained on day 0 of AZD1222 vaccination. CDR3 coding DNA: TGTGCCAGCAGCCAAGATCTCTACGAGCAGTACTTC. Translation: CASSQDLYEQYF.